This TCR beta chain was identified in a study of T-cell reconstitution after alpha-beta-depleted transplantation in children. General study results and limits: The high TCRbeta diversity at day 60 in some patients came from surviving recipient T cells and thymic progenitors. The origin of alpha-beta T cells about two months after transplant was reportedly several hundred expanded graft clones. One year post-transplant, T-cell counts and diversity were largely derived from T cells produced anew.

V lost 3 bases and J 2 bases, leaving 6 bases between the germline ends. The CDR3 has 12 amino acids. The germline V gene has CDR1 DFQATT and CDR2 SNEGSKA (reference sequence). Ten or more counts support this clonotype. What it binds is unknown. The authors prepared the TCRbeta library with unique molecular identifiers. TCRdb reprocessed the PCR reads via MiXCR and lists one record per CDR3 protein. Here the sample spans hundreds of thousands of distinct CDR3 sequences, approximately 14% being singletons. The source was PBMCs, collected before TCRalphabeta/CD19-depleted stem cell transplant. This sequence joins TRBV20-1 and TRBJ2-3; D uncertain. This TCR came from a girl aged 2 to 9 with congenital amegakaryocytic thrombocytopenia, due to receive a stem cell transplant. CDR3 nucleotide sequence: TGCAGTGCTAGGAAGTACACAGATACGCAGTATTTT. Amino acids: CSARKYTDTQYF.